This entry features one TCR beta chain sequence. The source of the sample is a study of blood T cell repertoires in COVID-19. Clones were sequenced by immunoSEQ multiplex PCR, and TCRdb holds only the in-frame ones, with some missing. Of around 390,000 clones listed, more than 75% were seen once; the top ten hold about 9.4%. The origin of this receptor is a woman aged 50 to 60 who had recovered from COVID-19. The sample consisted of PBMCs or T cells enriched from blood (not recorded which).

The CDR3, as DNA: TGTGCCAGCAGTGATGGCCAGACCCAGTACTTC. Encoded protein: CASSDGQTQYF. The J gene is TRBJ2-5, the V gene TRBV2; D is undetermined. The CDR3 totals 11 residues. Trimming left V 3 bases short and J 6 bases short, with 5 bases between. Per the germline V gene, CDR1 is SNHLY and CDR2 is FYNNEI.